Presented here are 18 T cell receptor beta chains from one specimen sequenced in a study of cytomegalovirus exposure and HLA in healthy donors. The PCR employed 60 Vbeta primers together with 13 Jbeta primers. Method: immunoSEQ multiplex PCR; TCRdb's copy keeps in-frame clones and lacks some. Of some 170,000 clones listed, around nine tenths are singletons. Sample: PBMCs. Source of these receptors: a woman younger than 45 in good health and CMV-seronegative.

The J gene is TRBJ2-5, the V gene TRBV27, with D possibly matching TRBD1 (6 bases). V lost 8 bases to trimming and J lost 3 bases, with 16 bases between them. CDR3 size: 14 residues. Germline V lookup: CDR1 MNHEY, CDR2 SMNVEV (reference sequence). The CDR3 is CASASYGTKETQYF. As DNA, the CDR3 is TGTGCCAGCGCATCCTATGGGACAAAAGAGACCCAGTACTTC.

The chain recombines TRBV2 with TRBJ2-7, with a weak D call TRBD1 (6 bases). Germline lookup yields CDR1 SNHLY and CDR2 FYNNEI. V shed 10 bases and J shed 3 bases, with 16 bases lying between them. CDR3 length equals 13 residues. The chain's CDR3 is CATARDNIYEQYF. Here the CDR3 DNA reads TGTGCCACAGCCCGGGACAACATCTACGAGCAGTACTTC.

V gene TRBV14 combines with J gene TRBJ1-1; unclear D gene. This CDR3 has 14 amino acids. V was trimmed by 1 base and J by 5 bases, leaving 11 bases between them. CDR1 is SGHDN, CDR2 FVKESK, per germline. The CDR3 is CASSQVAGRTEAFF. The CDR3, as DNA: TGTGCCAGCAGCCAAGTGGCGGGTCGGACTGAAGCTTTCTTT.

The chain has TRBV4-1 and TRBJ1-2; no definite D call. Germline loops: CDR1 MGHRA, CDR2 YSYEKL. CDR3 length equals 13 residues. V lost 1 base, J lost 4 bases, and 7 bases lay in between. The CDR3 DNA reads TGCGCCAGCAGCCAAGTGACTACCTATGGCTACACCTTC. It encodes CASSQVTTYGYTF.

V gene TRBV27 combines with J gene TRBJ1-5; D unresolved. Between the trimmed V and J ends, which lost 8 bases and 8 bases, there was a span of 16 bases. Per germline, CDR1 MNHEY and CDR2 SMNVEV (reference sequence). The CDR3 sequence is 13 residues long. CDR3 coding DNA: TGTGCCAGCTGGGGTAGGGCGGGTAAGCCCCAGCATTTT. Protein: CASWGRAGKPQHF.

J is TRBJ1-1 and V is TRBV2; D is uncertain. V shed 2 bases and J shed 0 bases, with 10 bases lying between them. CDR3 length: 15 residues. CDR1 is SNHLY and CDR2 is FYNNEI in the germline V gene. The CDR3 loop reads CASSETRQLNTEAFF. The CDR3 region has the DNA TGTGCCAGCAGTGAAACCCGACAACTGAACACTGAAGCTTTCTTT.

The rearrangement joins TRBV7-6 to TRBJ2-3; weak D call: TRBD2 (6 bases). The CDR3 loop spans 16 amino acids. Germline lookup yields CDR1 SGHVS and CDR2 FNYEAQ. V lost 0 bases, J lost 2 bases, and 12 bases lay in between. The CDR3 sequence: CASSLARLGDTDTQYF. The CDR3 DNA follows: TGTGCCAGCAGCTTAGCCCGACTAGGGGACACAGATACGCAGTATTTT.

This chain uses TRBV6-5 with TRBJ2-7, with TRBD1 identical over 9 bases. There are 15 residues in the CDR3. Per germline, CDR1 MNHEY and CDR2 SVGAGI. Trimming at V came to 6 bases and at J to 2 bases, leaving 8 bases not matched to a gene. The CDR3 spells CASRPGQGGPYEQYF. The CDR3 DNA sequence: TGTGCCAGCAGACCGGGACAGGGAGGACCCTACGAGCAGTACTTC.

The V and J genes are TRBV11-2 and TRBJ2-2; D might be TRBD1 (6 bases). Trimming shortened V by 0 bases and J by 6 bases, and 26 bases separated the two germline ends. Germline CDR1 SGHAT, CDR2 FQNNGV. CDR3 length: 20 residues. The CDR3: CASSLDRLRGPESISGELFF. CDR3 DNA: TGTGCCAGCAGCTTAGATCGGCTCAGGGGCCCCGAGTCGATTTCCGGGGAGCTGTTTTTT. The variable domain in full, with the rest retrieved from reference TRBV11-2 and TRBJ2-2, is EAGVAQSPRYKIIEKRQSVAFWCNPISGHATLYWYQQILGQGPKLLIQFQNNGVVDDSQLPKDRFSAERLKGVDSTLKIQPAKLEDSAVYLCASSLDRLRGPESISGELFFGEGSRLTVL.

The chain combines TRBV5-4 with TRBJ2-7; D is possibly TRBD2 (6 bases). The V end lost 4 bases, the J end lost 2 bases, and 16 bases lay between the germline ends. Germline lookup yields CDR1 SGHNT and CDR2 YYREEE (reference sequence). The CDR3 sequence is 15 residues long. This CDR3 reads CASSPPGLTTYEQYF. CDR3 DNA: TGTGCCAGCAGCCCCCCGGGACTCACGACCTACGAGCAGTACTTC.

The chain is built from TRBV6-4 and TRBJ1-2; tentative D call: TRBD1 (5 bases). This CDR3 is 13 amino acids long. Trimming took off 3 bases at V and 4 bases at J, with 9 bases between the two ends. Germline V gives CDR1 MRHNA, CDR2 SNTAGT. The DNA of the CDR3 is TGTGCCAGCAGTGAATCAGGGCTCTATGGCTACACCTTC. Protein sequence: CASSESGLYGYTF.

The chain employs TRBV14 and TRBJ2-2; D not certain. Trimming pared 4 bases from V and 8 bases from J, leaving 11 bases between. CDR1 and CDR2 (germline): SGHDN, FVKESK. This CDR3 spans 13 amino acids. The CDR3 loop is CASSRSVPGELFF. For the CDR3, the DNA is TGTGCCAGCAGCCGAAGCGTTCCGGGGGAGCTGTTTTTT.

The CDR3, as DNA: TGTGCCTCCGGGATGGTAGCGGGAGGTGGAGAGACCCAGTACTTC. It is translated as CASGMVAGGGETQYF. The rearrangement links TRBV2 to TRBJ2-5; 10 bases are a match to TRBD2. With 11 bases clipped from V and 4 bases from J, the junction kept 13 bases outside the gene matches. The CDR3 covers 15 residues. Germline loops: CDR1 SNHLY, CDR2 FYNNEI.

V and J are TRBV6-1 and TRBJ1-1; TRBD1 might be the D (5 bases). Per the germline V gene, CDR1 is MNHNS and CDR2 is SASEGT. V gave up 8 bases and J gave up 0 bases, with 10 bases separating them. The CDR3 contains 13 residues. As DNA, the CDR3 is TGTGCCAGCCAGGGCGAAATGAACACTGAAGCTTTCTTT. Its translation is CASQGEMNTEAFF.

This rearrangement joins TRBV6-5 to TRBJ2-2; 7 bases map to TRBD1. This CDR3 spans 15 amino acids. With 1 base clipped from V and 4 bases from J, the junction kept 3 bases outside the gene matches. CDR1 is MNHEY and CDR2 is SVGAGI in the germline V gene. As DNA, the CDR3 is TGTGCCAGCAGTTACTGGGGACAGACCACCGGGGAGCTGTTTTTT. This gives the protein CASSYWGQTTGELFF.

This clone was seen only once. This sequence joins TRBV5-1 and TRBJ2-2; D perhaps matches TRBD1 (5 bases). The V gene lost 1 base and the J gene lost 8 bases, with 15 bases spanning the gap. There are 15 residues in the CDR3. Germline values: CDR1 SGHRS, CDR2 YFSETQ. CDR3 amino acids: CASSLRTPRAGELFF. CDR3 bases: TGCGCCAGCAGCTTGAGGACACCTAGGGCGGGGGAGCTGTTTTTT.

The rearrangement uses TRBV5-1 and TRBJ1-4, with 8 bases identical to TRBD1. The CDR3 is 17 amino acids. From germline, CDR1 is SGHRS and CDR2 YFSETQ. V gave up 0 bases and J gave up 1 base; unmatched junction bases: 5. CDR3 sequence (DNA): TGCGCCAGCAGCTTGGGTGGCAGGGGGCAAACTAATGAAAAACTGTTTTTT. Encoded protein: CASSLGGRGQTNEKLFF.

This chain joins TRBV5-1 and TRBJ2-7; TRBD1 might be the D (6 bases). V lost 0 bases to trimming and J lost 7 bases, with 20 bases between them. The germline CDR1 and CDR2 sequences are SGHRS and YFSETQ. The CDR3 is 16 residues long. DNA of the CDR3: TGCGCCAGCAGCTTGGTTTCCGGGCAGGGGCCCGGGGAGCAGTACTTC. Translating it yields CASSLVSGQGPGEQYF.